Below are 9 T cell receptor beta chains sequenced from a single sample in a study of beta chain features in type 1 diabetes. The study's findings and limits: People with Type 1 diabetes carried modestly yet significantly shorter TCRB CDR3s in all four CD4+ subsets.

Antigens for these TCRs are unknown. Sequenced material consisted of expressed TCRB transcripts (all of the isolated RNA was reverse transcribed). Sequencing was performed with immunoSEQ multiplex PCR; in TCRdb, only in-frame clones are kept and a portion is missing. The sample has 640,000 or so clones, 11% to 15% seen once. The sequenced sample was naive CD4+ T cells from blood. The origin of the receptors is a man between 18 and 35 years old with type 1 diabetes.

The chain is built from TRBV7-2 and TRBJ2-5, with D tentatively TRBD2 (6 bases). The CDR3 spans 14 residues. The V gene lost 5 bases and the J gene lost 5 bases, with 15 bases spanning the gap. CDR1 is SGHTA and CDR2 is FQGNSA in the germline V gene. The CDR3 DNA sequence: TGTGCCAGCAGCCTGGTGGGAGGTTTTGAGACCCAGTACTTC. Amino acid sequence: CASSLVGGFETQYF. Full variable domain (outside the CDR3, taken from reference TRBV7-2 and TRBJ2-5): GAGVSQSPSNKVTEKGKDVELRCDPISGHTALYWYRQSLGQGLEFLIYFQGNSAPDKSGLPSDRFSAERTGGSVSTLTIQRTQQEDSAVYLCASSLVGGFETQYFGPGTRLLVL.

This clone showed up just a few times. The same CDR3 can be traced to other DNA sequences in this sample. The chain is built from TRBV7-2 and TRBJ2-1; tentatively, D is TRBD1 (5 bases). V was pared by 2 bases and J by 9 bases, with 8 bases between. The germline gives CDR1 SGHTA, CDR2 FQGNSA. CDR3 length: 12 amino acids. The CDR3 here is CASSLRGTEQFF. CDR3 sequence (DNA): TGTGCCAGCAGCTTAAGGGGAACTGAGCAGTTCTTC.

This clone has a handful of counts. This chain links TRBV7-2 with TRBJ2-5; D remains ambiguous. Trimming removed 5 bases at V and 5 bases at J, with 15 bases between. This CDR3 region has 14 residues. CDR1 is SGHTA, CDR2 FQGNSA, per germline. The CDR3 sequence is CASSARGSGETQYF. In DNA, the CDR3 is TGTGCCAGCAGCGCCCGAGGCTCCGGGGAGACCCAGTACTTC.

This clone was detected only a few times. The chain uses TRBV14 and TRBJ2-7; possible D gene TRBD1, 6 bases. This CDR3 is 15 amino acids long. Trimming removed 0 bases from V and 5 bases from J, with 14 bases in between. CDR1 and CDR2 (germline): SGHDN, FVKESK. The CDR3 nucleotides read TGTGCCAGCAGCCAAGATGTGGGGGCGCGGGACGAGCAGTACTTC. Translated: CASSQDVGARDEQYF.

The chain links TRBV19 to TRBJ2-1, with unresolved D. The germline gives CDR1 LNHDA, CDR2 SQIVND (reference sequence). The CDR3 length is 13 residues. V was cut by 2 bases and J by 6 bases, with 8 bases left in between. The CDR3 sequence is CASSIRTVNEQFF. The CDR3 DNA sequence: TGTGCCAGTAGTATAAGGACCGTCAATGAGCAGTTCTTC.

CDR3 in amino acids: CASSIGTQLGPQHF. The CDR3 DNA follows: TGTGCCAGCAGCATCGGGACACAGTTAGGGCCCCAGCATTTT. This chain joins TRBV9 and TRBJ1-5; weak D call: TRBD1 (6 bases). Germline CDR1 SGDLS, CDR2 YYNGEE. This CDR3 contains 14 residues. V was trimmed by 4 bases and J by 9 bases, leaving 17 bases between them.

In its sample, this clone was seen a few times. This chain links TRBV7-2 with TRBJ1-4; TRBD1 might be the D (5 bases). V lost 2 bases, J lost 4 bases, and 8 bases lay in between. CDR1 is SGHTA and CDR2 is FQGNSA in the germline V gene. This CDR3 has 14 residues. DNA for the CDR3: TGTGCCAGCAGCTTATCCAGGGATAATGAAAAACTGTTTTTT. Translating gives CASSLSRDNEKLFF. Variable domain in full (rest from reference TRBV7-2 and TRBJ1-4): GAGVSQSPSNKVTEKGKDVELRCDPISGHTALYWYRQSLGQGLEFLIYFQGNSAPDKSGLPSDRFSAERTGGSVSTLTIQRTQQEDSAVYLCASSLSRDNEKLFFGSGTQLSVL.

A few counts support this clone. J is TRBJ1-1 and V is TRBV30; D is unclear. The germline gives CDR1 GTSNPN, CDR2 SVGIG (reference sequence). V was trimmed by 0 bases and J by 8 bases, leaving 4 bases between them. The CDR3 runs 10 residues. The CDR3 sequence: CAWSVQEAFF. As DNA, the CDR3 is TGTGCCTGGAGTGTACAGGAAGCTTTCTTT.

Of note for this clone: This same CDR3 is encoded by further DNA sequences in the sample. The rearrangement joins TRBV5-1 to TRBJ2-3, with D possibly matching TRBD1 (6 bases). The germline gives CDR1 SGHRS, CDR2 YFSETQ. V dropped 0 bases and J dropped 2 bases, with 7 bases sitting between them. The CDR3 totals 14 residues. CDR3 amino acids: CASSLGGPTDTQYF. As DNA, the CDR3 is TGCGCCAGCAGCTTGGGGGGGCCCACAGATACGCAGTATTTT.